The following is a T cell receptor beta chain sequence with its context. The target of this receptor is not known. No base quality values were provided; no much bigger clone lies one nucleotide off. CD8 naive samples consisted of CD45RO-negative cells that were positively selected for CCR7, yielding a CD45RA+CCR7+ population without TemRA cells. The donors were healthy, HIV-negative adults with no recently reported acute infections or vaccinations. Every donor was a Caucasian adult living in Nashville, Tennessee, USA. Blood was obtained by leukapheresis, after which PBMCs were separated by Ficoll-Histopaque density gradient centrifugation and cryopreserved in liquid nitrogen vapor phase. Analytical flow cytometry was used to check the purity and quantity of each magnetically sorted T cell population. From each sorted fraction, genomic DNA was isolated and quantified by UV absorbance on a Nanodrop 2000c.

Using the deep immunoSEQ assay, multiplex PCR amplified TCR CDR3 regions from genomic DNA. For each cell subset, the extracted genomic DNA was distributed evenly across all wells of several immunoSEQ 96-well plates, and each plate served as one replicate. For sorted subsets, approximately 210 ng of genomic DNA, equivalent to around 31,000 T cell genomes, went into each replicate PCR. The purified libraries were quantified using a Qubit 3.0 fluorometer, sized with a Bioanalyzer 2100, and then quantified again using the KAPA Library Quantification kit. Every immunoSEQ 96-well plate was sequenced on a separate single-read 150-cycle Illumina NextSeq 550 flow cell. As for how the authors treated the data: Because the immunoSEQ output included only junctional sequences and no quality scores, the filtering could not be the same as the filtering used for full-length reads. Sequences were annotated with PyIR, a Python wrapper for IgBLAST v1.9, and V/J genes and CDR3 were assigned using IMGT germline references. Reads were removed for weak V/J assignments (E-value above 1e-6), missing CDR3, stop codons, out-of-frame junctions, or ambiguous translated residues. V3J clonotypes were defined as sequences sharing an identical inferred V gene, J gene, and CDR3 amino acid sequence. Percentage overlap between repertoires was calculated by dividing the number of shared unique clonotypes by the size of the smaller repertoire. Three approaches were used to assess repertoire richness: RTK rarefaction, the Chao1 estimator, and Recon v2.1 estimates of unobserved clonotypes. Generation probabilities were computed with OLGA for all TCRbeta clonotypes obtained by the gDNA method from several donors. What TCRdb holds here is the immuneACCESS table cut down to in-frame rearrangements. Part of the clones is not present; checked against another copy, under half of the missing clones reflect an unresolved V gene, and the others are unexplained. That table furnishes V, J and clone size, whereas the DNA furnished D and trimming. The sample yields about 680,000 clones; under 95% were counted once. The ten largest clonotypes hold 24% of the sample.

This entry comes from a study of shared clonotypes between healthy human individuals (dated by TCRdb to about 2020). At the level of the whole study: The cohort included a few men and a couple of women between 18 and 49 years of age. Between about 0.85 and 9.5 billion PBMCs per donor were obtained by leukapheresis. The study deeply sequenced blood TCR repertoires of about 5 healthy adults to estimate repertoire size and the extent of clonotype sharing between individuals. For each donor, CD4 naive and CD4 memory were each run on three plates, CD8 naive on two plates, and CD8 memory on one plate. Different laboratories and diverse techniques were used to prepare libraries and sequence TCR repertoires, to increase sequencing depth and limit assay-specific biases.

What the work shows at the level of the full study, not this receptor alone: Because the study included a small number of donors, the genetic and exposure-history diversity represented was limited. Higher generation probabilities were observed for clonotypes shared by all four sorted-subset donors than for non-shared clonotypes. Only blood was sampled, and tissue TCR repertoires likely differ from those in blood. Pairwise subsampling led to the expectation that sequencing depth would affect the degree of clonotype sharing among donors. Across several donors, about 5.2% of naive CD4, approximately 3.6% of naive CD8, roughly 2.3% of memory CD4, and roughly 0.4% of memory CD8 clonotypes were shared. Naive subsets generally had larger estimated clonotype richness than memory subsets. Even with the large sequencing depth, rarefaction of the sorted-subset datasets indicated that sequencing was incomplete.

The CDR3 runs 15 amino acids, cysteine and phenylalanine included. The read is trimmed to its CDR3 DNA, 45 bases read in frame from base 1. According to the germline V gene, CDR1 reads MNHEY and CDR2 reads SVGAGI. Germline trimming amounts to 6 bases on V and 14 bases on J, with 18 as the count of junction bases outside the gene matches. The sequence came from a man younger than 45 in good health. Sequencing was carried out using naive CD8+ T cells sorted from blood. Explained via the paper, the cell subset or site label denotes: CD45RA+CCR7+. The chain was built from TRBV6-5 and TRBJ1-2, and TRBD1 aligns with 10 junction nucleotides. For the CDR3, the sequence is CASSFTLGQGEFETF. The DNA sequence is as follows: TGTGCCAGCAGCTTCACCCTCGGACAGGGGGAATTCGAAACCTTC.